This TCR beta chain came from a study of naive and memory T cell subsets. Study-wide points: This RNA-based method may be sensitive to activation-related transcript changes.

Trimming at V came to 2 bases and at J to 0 bases, leaving 4 bases not matched to a gene. This CDR3 has 16 residues. The germline CDR1 and CDR2 sequences are DFQATT and SNEGSKA (reference sequence). Blood and skin TCR RNA was reverse transcribed with alpha and beta constant primers. Amplification of ligated cDNA took four PCR rounds with SP2 and nested alpha and beta constant primers. TCRdb analysed the 5' RACE reads with MiXCR anew, one entry per CDR3 protein. The sample comprises roughly 26,000 distinct CDR3 sequences, approximately 24% of which are singletons, and roughly 1.8% rests with the top ten. This clonotype occurred many times. Its antigen is currently unknown. Whole blood, 2 to 2.5 ml, came from adult healthy volunteers. The library had UMIs added by 3' ligation of an oligonucleotide to TCR cDNA. Reverse transcription used DNase-treated unsorted total RNA, aiming for roughly 1 to 1000 ng.

This rearrangement joins TRBV20-1 to TRBJ2-7; 13 bases map to TRBD2. The origin of this receptor is a female donor in good health. The CDR3 DNA follows: TGCAGTGCTAGATCAAGGACTAGCGGGAGCTCCTACGAGCAGTACTTC. It yields the protein CSARSRTSGSSYEQYF.